This T cell receptor beta chain was found in a study of Graves' ophthalmopathy and Graves' hyperthyroidism. Regarding the study as a whole: Also, most clonotypes expanded in the thyroid above 0.001 frequency appeared in blood. From stable hyperthyroidism, ophthalmopathy was separated by a 13-signature model with just under 90% sensitivity and around 79% specificity.

The authors amplified TCR beta CDR3 regions from RNA transcripts. Second-round multiplex PCR came after first-round RT-PCR with HTBI primers. TCRdb ran MiXCR on the multiplex PCR reads and lists one entry per CDR3 protein. The sample carries about 210,000 distinct CDR3 sequences, 25% to 30% recorded once. Of note for this clonotype: The target antigen is unknown.

Germline CDR1 and CDR2: LNHDA and SQIVND (reference sequence). There are 15 residues in the CDR3. With V trimmed by 2 bases and J by 7 bases, 5 bases remained unmatched. Ophthalmopathy in the donors was of moderate-to-severe activity, with CAS ≥3, NOSPECS ≥4 and duration under 3 months. Sequenced material: peripheral blood. The source of this sequence is a man aged 45-60 years with Graves' ophthalmopathy. The J gene is TRBJ2-5, the V gene TRBV19; 12 positions match TRBD2. For the CDR3, the DNA is TGTGCCAGTAGTATAAGACTAGCGGGAGCCGGGACCCAGTACTTC. Its protein is CASSIRLAGAGTQYF.